Below, 13 T cell receptor beta chains from the same sample are listed, as sequenced in a study of identical twins. TCRdb re-called the 5' RACE reads with MiXCR, one entry per CDR3 protein. The data hold some 460,000 distinct CDR3 sequences, with 13% to 15% observed a single time. The same specimen was also included in a second study, on yellow fever vaccine responses in identical twins.

The sample taken for sequencing was CD4+ T cells sorted from blood. The receptors derive from a woman aged 18-29 years in good health.

This clonotype showed up many times. The V gene is TRBV7-2, the J gene TRBJ2-2, with D perhaps matching TRBD1 or TRBD2 (5 bases each). The CDR3 covers 15 residues. From germline, CDR1 is SGHTA and CDR2 FQGNSA. V lost 0 bases and J 6 bases, leaving 11 bases between the germline ends. The CDR3, as DNA: TGTGCCAGCAGCTTAGCTCTGGGGCGGGCCGGGGAGCTGTTTTTT. This translates into CASSLALGRAGELFF.

This clonotype appeared a few times. CDR3 in DNA: TGCAGTGCTAGGGGACGTTTTGTCACCGGGGAGCTGTTTTTT. It translates to CSARGRFVTGELFF. V is TRBV20-1 and J is TRBJ2-2; D may match TRBD1 or TRBD2 (5 bases each). The CDR3 spans 14 residues. Trimming left V 3 bases short and J 4 bases short, with 12 bases between. Germline V lookup: CDR1 DFQATT, CDR2 SNEGSKA (reference sequence).

There are a few counts of this clonotype. The chain carries TRBV4-3 and TRBJ2-2; D is possibly TRBD2 (6 bases). Looked up from germline, CDR1 is LGHNA and CDR2 is YSLEER. Deletions cut 0 bases from V and 8 bases from J, with 7 bases between. CDR3 length equals 13 residues. The CDR3: CASSQEGGGELFF. Here the CDR3 DNA reads TGCGCCAGCAGCCAAGAAGGAGGGGGGGAGCTGTTTTTT.

In its sample, this clonotype was seen a few times. The gene calls are TRBV15 and TRBJ1-1, with 8 positions matching TRBD1. Trimming removed 1 base from V and 1 base from J; junction bases left unmatched: 5. The CDR3 runs 16 residues. CDR1 is LNHNV and CDR2 is YYDKDF in the germline V gene (reference sequence). CDR3 DNA sequence: TGTGCCACCAGCAGAGCTACCGGGACAGGGAACACTGAAGCTTTCTTT. Translation gives CATSRATGTGNTEAFF.

This clonotype has just a few counts. The genes are TRBV10-2 and TRBJ2-5; D not resolved. The germline V gene has CDR1 WSHSY and CDR2 SAAADI. With 3 bases removed from V and 5 bases from J, the gap between germline ends came to 13 bases. The CDR3 length is 14 residues. The CDR3 DNA reads as TGCGCCAGCAGTGATTCTAATCGTTTGGAGACCCAGTACTTC. This codes for CASSDSNRLETQYF.

This clonotype occurred many times. The chain recombines TRBV6-1 with TRBJ2-6; D may be TRBD1 (6 bases). Looked up from germline, CDR1 is MNHNS and CDR2 is SASEGT. V was trimmed by 3 bases and J by 0 bases, leaving 12 bases between them. The CDR3 runs 17 residues. The CDR3 nucleotides are TGTGCCAGCAGTGACGGGGACACCTTCTCTGGGGCCAACGTCCTGACTTTC. This gives the protein CASSDGDTFSGANVLTF.

The chain recombines TRBV3-1 with TRBJ2-3, with a weak D call TRBD2 (6 bases). With 5 bases removed from V and 3 bases from J, the gap between germline ends came to 18 bases. Germline lookup yields CDR1 LGHDT and CDR2 YNNKEL (reference sequence). The CDR3 runs 16 residues. The DNA for the CDR3 is TGTGCCAGCAGCGGATCTACTAGCCGAGGGACAGATACGCAGTATTTT. This encodes CASSGSTSRGTDTQYF.

The chain recombines TRBV6-2 or TRBV6-3 with TRBJ2-3, with D maybe TRBD2 (5 bases). V dropped 2 bases and J dropped 5 bases, with 11 bases sitting between them. CDR1 and CDR2 (germline): MNHEY, SVGEGT. The CDR3 loop spans 14 amino acids. CDR3 nucleotide sequence: TGTGCCAGCAGTTACCCGGGGTCCGGAGATACGCAGTATTTT. It encodes CASSYPGSGDTQYF.

The V call is TRBV12-3 or TRBV12-4, the J call TRBJ2-7; 13 bases line up with TRBD2. The CDR3 has 14 amino acids. V gave up 6 bases and J gave up 5 bases; unmatched junction bases: 4. CDR3 loop: CASRTGTSGNEQYF. The CDR3 coding sequence is TGTGCCAGCAGAACCGGGACTAGCGGGAACGAGCAGTACTTC.

In its sample, this clonotype was seen a few times. Written as DNA, the CDR3 is TGCAGTGCTAGGGTAATAGCGGGACCCTACGAGCAGTACTTC. Protein sequence: CSARVIAGPYEQYF. The chain employs TRBV20-1 and TRBJ2-7; the match to TRBD2 covers 8 bases. This CDR3 has 14 amino acids. After removal of 3 bases from V and 2 bases from J, the junction contained 6 bases not matched to a gene. CDR1 and CDR2 from the germline V gene are DFQATT and SNEGSKA (reference sequence).

The rearrangement links TRBV30 to TRBJ2-5; TRBD2 might be the D (6 bases). Between the trimmed V and J ends, which lost 2 bases and 14 bases, there was a span of 15 bases. The CDR3 contains 11 residues. Germline V gives CDR1 GTSNPN, CDR2 SVGIG (reference sequence). For the CDR3, the DNA is TGTGCCTGGAGTCCGAATAGCGGCCGATACTTC. Its protein is CAWSPNSGRYF.

This sequence joins TRBV9 and TRBJ2-7; D not certain. The germline V gene has CDR1 SGDLS and CDR2 YYNGEE. The CDR3 consists of 14 residues. Trimming pared 0 bases from V and 3 bases from J, leaving 10 bases between. This CDR3 is CASSVAGQNYEQYF. CDR3 DNA: TGTGCCAGCAGCGTAGCGGGCCAGAACTACGAGCAGTACTTC. The full variable domain, completed using reference TRBV9 and TRBJ2-7, is DSGVTQTPKHLITATGQRVTLRCSPRSGDLSVYWYQQSLDQGLQFLIQYYNGEERAKGNILERFSAQQFPDLHSELNLSSLELGDSALYFCASSVAGQNYEQYFGPGTRLTVT.

V gene TRBV20-1 combines with J gene TRBJ2-7; 8 bases align to TRBD1. Germline loops: CDR1 DFQATT, CDR2 SNEGSKA (reference sequence). CDR3 size: 16 residues. Germline trimming cut 1 base from V and 3 bases from J; bases unmatched to any gene: 11. The CDR3 is CSARGVQGALFYEQYF. The CDR3 coding sequence is TGCAGTGCTAGAGGAGTCCAGGGGGCATTATTCTACGAGCAGTACTTC.